The T cell receptor beta chain described here comes from a study of control samples from healthy donors and cancer patients. This CDR3 is built from 14 residues. Trimming removed 7 bases from V and 5 bases from J, with 17 bases in between. Germline CDR1 reads SGHTA; CDR2 reads FQGNSA. The method was immunoSEQ multiplex PCR; TCRdb's version includes in-frame clones alone and lacks a portion of them. This sample has around 160,000 clones, with under 95% found just once. The rearrangement uses TRBV7-2 and TRBJ1-1; D unresolved. This sequence originates from a man aged 18 to 35 in good health. The sequenced sample consisted of blood. The CDR3 here is CASTGRGRGTEAFF. The CDR3 DNA sequence: TGTGCCAGCACAGGCCGGGGAAGAGGGACTGAAGCTTTCTTT.